These T cell receptor beta chains were read from a single sample in a study of technical replicates of blood from a handful of donors. This table comes from immunoSEQ multiplex PCR, and its TCRdb copy is limited to in-frame clones, with some not included. This table holds 70,000 to 85,000 clones, around 93% found once. The sequenced material came from T cells isolated from PBMCs. The source is a human donor in good health. CDR3s include the opening cysteine and the closing phenylalanine or tryptophan. A D gene is named only where the DNA matches it firmly. Only some rows state a clone size, as once, few, many or a class for expanded clones.

d_gene: -
abundance: -
v_gene: TRBV7-6
j_gene: TRBJ1-2
CDR3aa: CASSLGRARSGYTF
CDR3nt: TGTGCCAGCAGCCTAGGGAGGGCGCGCTCTGGCTACACCTTC

d_gene: -
abundance: -
v_gene: TRBV5-1
j_gene: TRBJ1-5
CDR3aa: CASSVEGGGNQPQHF
CDR3nt: TGCGCCAGCAGCGTCGAGGGGGGAGGGAATCAGCCCCAGCATTTT

d_gene: -
abundance: -
v_gene: TRBV11-2
j_gene: TRBJ1-4
CDR3aa: CASSLKTATNEKLFF
CDR3nt: TGTGCCAGCAGCTTAAAGACTGCAACTAATGAAAAACTGTTTTTT

d_gene: -
abundance: -
v_gene: TRBV11-2
j_gene: TRBJ1-5
CDR3aa: CASSLDHRSNQPQHF
CDR3nt: TGTGCCAGCAGCTTAGATCACAGGAGCAATCAGCCCCAGCATTTT

d_gene: TRBD2
abundance: -
v_gene: TRBV6-5
j_gene: TRBJ2-7
CDR3aa: CASTKLAGGIYEQYF
CDR3nt: TGTGCCAGCACAAAACTAGCGGGAGGGATCTACGAGCAGTACTTC

d_gene: -
abundance: once
v_gene: TRBV11-2
j_gene: TRBJ2-3
CDR3aa: CASSLLASTLDTQYF
CDR3nt: TGTGCCAGCAGCTTACTAGCATCCACCCTAGATACGCAGTATTTT

d_gene: -
abundance: -
v_gene: TRBV4-3
j_gene: TRBJ2-1
CDR3aa: CASSQDRASYNEQFF
CDR3nt: TGCGCCAGCAGCCAAGACAGGGCCTCCTACAATGAGCAGTTCTTC

d_gene: -
abundance: -
v_gene: TRBV9
j_gene: TRBJ1-2
CDR3aa: CASSGSADYGYTF
CDR3nt: TGTGCCAGCAGCGGGTCCGCGGACTATGGCTACACCTTC

d_gene: -
abundance: -
v_gene: TRBV28
j_gene: TRBJ2-1
CDR3aa: CASSLLAGAPYNEQFF
CDR3nt: TGTGCCAGCAGTTTATTGGCGGGGGCCCCCTACAATGAGCAGTTCTTC

d_gene: -
abundance: -
v_gene: TRBV4-1
j_gene: TRBJ2-5
CDR3aa: CASSQDRQGFGAQYF
CDR3nt: TGCGCCAGCAGCCAAGATAGGCAGGGGTTTGGGGCCCAGTACTTC

d_gene: -
abundance: -
v_gene: TRBV28
j_gene: TRBJ2-7
CDR3aa: CASSSRYEQYF
CDR3nt: TGTGCCAGCAGTTCCCGTTACGAGCAGTACTTC

d_gene: -
abundance: -
v_gene: TRBV21-1
j_gene: TRBJ1-5
CDR3aa: CASSTYHGTANNQPQHF
CDR3nt: TGTGCCAGCAGCACGTACCATGGGACAGCTAACAATCAGCCCCAGCATTTT

d_gene: -
abundance: -
v_gene: TRBV9
j_gene: TRBJ1-1
CDR3aa: CASTPGGVEAFF
CDR3nt: TGTGCCAGCACCCCGGGGGGGGTTGAAGCTTTCTTT

d_gene: TRBD1
abundance: -
v_gene: TRBV7-8
j_gene: TRBJ1-2
CDR3aa: CASSAMVGQGDGYTF
CDR3nt: TGTGCCAGCAGCGCCATGGTTGGACAGGGGGATGGCTACACCTTC

d_gene: TRBD1
abundance: -
v_gene: TRBV13
j_gene: TRBJ1-2
CDR3aa: CASSFGQGDGYTF
CDR3nt: TGTGCCAGCAGCTTCGGACAGGGAGATGGCTACACCTTC

d_gene: TRBD2
abundance: -
v_gene: TRBV9
j_gene: TRBJ2-5
CDR3aa: CASSVGPTSFQETQYF
CDR3nt: TGTGCCAGCAGCGTAGGTCCGACTAGCTTTCAAGAGACCCAGTACTTC

d_gene: -
abundance: -
v_gene: TRBV28
j_gene: TRBJ1-2
CDR3aa: CASSLRGGVFGGYTF
CDR3nt: TGTGCCAGCAGTTTGCGAGGGGGGGTGTTTGGTGGCTACACCTTC

d_gene: -
abundance: few
v_gene: TRBV9
j_gene: TRBJ1-4
CDR3aa: CASSVDGGYEKLFF
CDR3nt: TGTGCCAGCAGCGTAGACGGGGGGTATGAAAAACTGTTTTTT

d_gene: -
abundance: -
v_gene: TRBV7-8
j_gene: TRBJ1-2
CDR3aa: CASTGTLANYGYTF
CDR3nt: TGTGCCAGCACCGGGACTTTAGCTAACTATGGCTACACCTTC